A selection of T cell receptor beta chains follows, all from one sample in a study of T cell repertoires in aging, cancer and after chemotherapy. TCRdb independently ran MiXCR on the multiplex PCR reads; one entry per CDR3 protein. Among around 2,700 distinct CDR3 sequences listed, 50% were seen once. Sequencing was done on a sample of blood. The source of these receptors is a human donor with a solid tumor. CDR3s include the opening cysteine and the closing phenylalanine or tryptophan. The D gene is left open where the match is weak. Expanded clones get a size class; other rows say once, few or many, or leave the size out.

J gene: TRBJ1-5
V gene: TRBV19
clone size: .
D gene: .
CDR3 protein: CASSPNQGVFQPQHF
CDR3 DNA: TGTGCCAGTAGCCCCAACCAGGGTGTGTTTCAGCCCCAGCATTTT

J gene: TRBJ2-7
V gene: TRBV12-5
clone size: .
D gene: TRBD1
CDR3 protein: CASGRTGGDEQYF
CDR3 DNA: TGTGCTAGTGGTAGGACAGGGGGCGACGAGCAGTACTTC

J gene: TRBJ1-4
V gene: TRBV20-1
clone size: .
D gene: TRBD1
CDR3 protein: CSAFWDRDEKLFF
CDR3 DNA: TGCAGTGCTTTTTGGGACAGGGACGAAAAACTGTTTTTT

J gene: TRBJ1-2
V gene: TRBV18
clone size: few
D gene: TRBD1
CDR3 protein: CASSPLGQVPGYTF
CDR3 DNA: TGTGCCAGCTCACCCCTAGGACAGGTCCCTGGCTACACCTTC

J gene: TRBJ2-7
V gene: TRBV7-9
clone size: .
D gene: .
CDR3 protein: CASSLGGPPIYEQYF
CDR3 DNA: TGTGCCAGCAGCTTAGGGGGACCTCCCATATACGAGCAGTACTTC

J gene: TRBJ1-2
V gene: TRBV7-9
clone size: few
D gene: .
CDR3 protein: CASSLEARSNYGYTF
CDR3 DNA: TGTGCCAGCAGCTTAGAGGCCAGATCCAACTATGGCTACACCTTC

J gene: TRBJ1-2
V gene: TRBV19
clone size: .
D gene: TRBD1
CDR3 protein: CATKRTGVYGYTF
CDR3 DNA: TGTGCCACTAAGAGGACAGGGGTCTATGGCTACACCTTC

J gene: TRBJ1-5
V gene: TRBV5-1
clone size: few
D gene: .
CDR3 protein: CASSSDGMWNQPQHF
CDR3 DNA: TGCGCCAGCAGCTCGGACGGAATGTGGAATCAGCCCCAGCATTTT

J gene: TRBJ1-2
V gene: TRBV6-5
clone size: few
D gene: .
CDR3 protein: CASSPPNSYGYTF
CDR3 DNA: TGTGCCAGCAGCCCCCCCAACAGCTATGGCTACACCTTC

J gene: TRBJ2-2
V gene: TRBV14
clone size: once
D gene: .
CDR3 protein: CASSKLALPNTGELFF
CDR3 DNA: TGTGCCAGCAGCAAACTAGCCCTTCCGAACACCGGGGAGCTGTTTTTT

J gene: TRBJ2-7
V gene: TRBV27
clone size: few
D gene: .
CDR3 protein: CASSLSFLYEQYF
CDR3 DNA: TGTGCCAGCAGCTTGTCTTTTCTTTACGAGCAGTACTTC

J gene: TRBJ1-4
V gene: TRBV18
clone size: .
D gene: .
CDR3 protein: CASSPPGGGKLFF
CDR3 DNA: TGTGCCAGCTCACCCCCTGGAGGGGGGAAACTGTTTTTT

J gene: TRBJ2-2
V gene: TRBV6-1
clone size: once
D gene: .
CDR3 protein: CASSEWGVGELFF
CDR3 DNA: TGTGCCAGCAGTGAATGGGGGGTCGGGGAGCTGTTTTTT

J gene: TRBJ2-7
V gene: TRBV13
clone size: few
D gene: TRBD1
CDR3 protein: CASSLVTGGSYEQYF
CDR3 DNA: TGTGCCAGCAGCTTAGTGACAGGGGGCTCCTACGAGCAGTACTTC

J gene: TRBJ2-1
V gene: TRBV11-1
clone size: once
D gene: TRBD1
CDR3 protein: CASSLARGEQFF
CDR3 DNA: TGTGCCAGCAGCTTAGCCAGGGGGGAGCAGTTCTTC

J gene: TRBJ1-4
V gene: TRBV5-4
clone size: .
D gene: TRBD1
CDR3 protein: CASSKTGGNEKLFF
CDR3 DNA: TGTGCCAGCAGCAAGACAGGGGGTAATGAAAAACTGTTTTTT

J gene: TRBJ2-7
V gene: TRBV7-2
clone size: .
D gene: .
CDR3 protein: CASSLEIYEQYF
CDR3 DNA: TGTGCCAGCAGCTTAGAGATCTACGAGCAGTACTTC

J gene: TRBJ1-4
V gene: TRBV30
clone size: .
D gene: .
CDR3 protein: CAWNRATGEKLFF
CDR3 DNA: TGTGCCTGGAACCGGGCCACGGGGGAAAAACTGTTTTTT